The clone carrying this T cell receptor (beta chain) showed up just a few times. This sample was included in a study of blood T cell repertoires in COVID-19. Those enrolled, adults aged 18 to 89 years, came from 25 or so US areas. Assay used: immunoSEQ multiplex PCR; TCRdb lists only in-frame clones, some missing. The data hold over 200,000 clones, with 89% observed a single time. Trimming left V 4 bases short and J 5 bases short, with 18 bases between. CDR1 is LGHNA and CDR2 is YSLEER in the germline V gene. CDR3 length: 16 residues. The receptor comes from a woman aged 25 to 39 with acute COVID-19. Sequencing was performed on PBMCs or T cells enriched from blood (not recorded which). The J gene is TRBJ1-5, the V gene TRBV4-3, with D possibly TRBD1 on 6 matching bases. CDR3 amino acids: CASSLHRQVRDQPQHF. DNA of the CDR3: TGCGCCAGCAGCCTACATAGACAGGTCCGTGATCAGCCCCAGCATTTT.